The 5 T cell receptor beta chains below come from one sample, sequenced in a study of cytomegalovirus exposure and HLA in healthy donors. PCR used 60 Vbeta primers and 13 Jbeta primers. Profiled with immunoSEQ multiplex PCR; TCRdb holds only in-frame clones, not every one. In total, the table holds roughly 140,000 clones. Specimen: PBMCs. The receptors were sampled from a man aged 35 to 55 in good health and CMV-seronegative.

The rearrangement links TRBV5-4 to TRBJ2-3; TRBD2 matches at 8 bases. The CDR3 is 14 amino acids. V trimming: 2 bases; J trimming: 3 bases; junction bases outside the gene matches: 2. Germline values: CDR1 SGHNT, CDR2 YYREEE (reference sequence). CDR3 DNA sequence: TGTGCCAGCAGCTTTGCGGGGGGTACAGATACGCAGTATTTT. Translated, it gives CASSFAGGTDTQYF.

V gene TRBV7-8 combines with J gene TRBJ1-4, with D maybe TRBD1 (6 bases). This CDR3 is 15 amino acids long. Germline values: CDR1 SGHVS, CDR2 FQNEAQ. V was shortened by 3 bases and J by 4 bases, with 12 bases between the two germline ends. CDR3 protein: CASSFGQNDNEKLFF. DNA of the CDR3: TGTGCCAGCAGCTTCGGACAGAATGATAATGAAAAACTGTTTTTT. Complete variable domain (other parts from reference TRBV7-8 and TRBJ1-4): GAGVSQSPRYKVAKRGQDVALRCDPISGHVSLFWYQQALGQGPEFLTYFQNEAQLDKSGLPSDRFFAERPEGSVSTLKIQRTQQEDSAVYLCASSFGQNDNEKLFFGSGTQLSVL.

The V call is TRBV7-2, the J call TRBJ2-7, with 10 bases lining up with TRBD1. The CDR3 totals 15 residues. The J segment lost 4 bases and the V segment lost 1 base, leaving 4 bases of the junction unmatched. The germline gives CDR1 SGHTA, CDR2 FQGNSA. CDR3 nucleotide sequence: TGTGCCAGCAGCTTAGGCTCGGGACAGGGGTACGAGCAGTACTTC. It yields the protein CASSLGSGQGYEQYF.

The chain combines TRBV11-1 with TRBJ2-3; TRBD2 aligns across 7 bases. Trimming at V came to 4 bases and at J to 0 bases, leaving 7 bases not matched to a gene. This CDR3 contains 16 residues. The V gene's germline CDR1 is SGHAT and CDR2 FQDESV (reference sequence). Here the CDR3 DNA reads TGTGCCAGCAGCTCAGGACTAGACCTTAGCACAGATACGCAGTATTTT. Its protein product is CASSSGLDLSTDTQYF.

The CDR3 is CASRLTGANTEAFF. The CDR3 coding sequence is TGTGCCAGCAGATTGACAGGGGCGAACACTGAAGCTTTCTTT. The chain recombines TRBV7-8 with TRBJ1-1, with 8 bases matching TRBD1. Per germline, CDR1 SGHVS and CDR2 FQNEAQ. The CDR3 runs to 14 residues. V lost 6 bases, J lost 1 base, and 4 bases stayed unmatched.